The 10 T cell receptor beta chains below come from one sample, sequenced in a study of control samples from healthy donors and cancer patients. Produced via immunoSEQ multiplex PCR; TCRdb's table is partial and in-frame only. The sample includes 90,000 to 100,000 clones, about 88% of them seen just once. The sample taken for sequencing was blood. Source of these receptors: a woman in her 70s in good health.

The CDR3 DNA sequence: TGTGCCAGCAGTGAAAGGGCCGGGGTCCTGTCAAGGGTCTATGGCTACACCTTC. It yields the protein CASSERAGVLSRVYGYTF. The chain employs TRBV6-1 and TRBJ1-2; D remains unclear. V was clipped by 2 bases and J by 4 bases, with 23 bases between them. CDR1 is MNHNS, CDR2 SASEGT, per germline. This CDR3 is 18 amino acids long.

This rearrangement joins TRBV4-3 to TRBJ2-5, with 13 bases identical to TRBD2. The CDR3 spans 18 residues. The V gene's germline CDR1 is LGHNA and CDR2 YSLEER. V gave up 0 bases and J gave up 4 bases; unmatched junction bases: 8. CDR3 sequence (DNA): TGCGCCAGCAGCCAAGAAGGAAGGACTAGCGGGAGTGGAGAGACCCAGTACTTC. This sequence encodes CASSQEGRTSGSGETQYF.

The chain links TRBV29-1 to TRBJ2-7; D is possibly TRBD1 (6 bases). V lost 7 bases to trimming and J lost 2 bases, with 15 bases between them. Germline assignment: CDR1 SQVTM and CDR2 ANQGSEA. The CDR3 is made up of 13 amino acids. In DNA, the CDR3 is TGCAGCGCTCGGGCGGACAGAACCTACGAGCAGTACTTC. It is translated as CSARADRTYEQYF.

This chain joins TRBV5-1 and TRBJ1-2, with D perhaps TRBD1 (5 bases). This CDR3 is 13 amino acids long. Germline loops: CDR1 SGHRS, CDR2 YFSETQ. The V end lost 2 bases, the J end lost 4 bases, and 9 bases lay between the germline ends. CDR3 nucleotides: TGCGCCAGCAGCTTCGACAGCACCTATGGCTACACCTTC. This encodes CASSFDSTYGYTF.

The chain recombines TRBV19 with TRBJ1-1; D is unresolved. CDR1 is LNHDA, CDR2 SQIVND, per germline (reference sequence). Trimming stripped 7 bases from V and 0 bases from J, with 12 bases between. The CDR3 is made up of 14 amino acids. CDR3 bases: TGTGCCAGTAAAGGGCAGTACATGAACACTGAAGCTTTCTTT. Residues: CASKGQYMNTEAFF.

As DNA, the CDR3 is TGTGCCAGCAGAGTTGGGGGTGCGGGGACTGAAGCTTTCTTT. Residues: CASRVGGAGTEAFF. The chain has TRBV6-6 and TRBJ1-1; D might be TRBD1 (5 bases). CDR3 length: 14 residues. Germline V gene lookup returns CDR1 MNHNY and CDR2 SVGAGI (reference sequence). V lost 6 bases and J lost 5, with 16 bases in between.

The CDR3 region is CASSLPIGQGSIPFF. CDR3 nucleotide sequence: TGTGCCAGCAGCCTTCCAATCGGACAGGGATCCATCCCTTTCTTT. The chain couples TRBV3-1 (or the pseudogene TRBV3-2) to TRBJ1-1; 8 bases agree with TRBD1. CDR1 LGHDT and CDR2 YNNKEL come from the germline V gene (reference sequence). V shed 4 bases and J 12 bases; nucleotides not matched to a gene: 16. The CDR3 has 15 amino acids.

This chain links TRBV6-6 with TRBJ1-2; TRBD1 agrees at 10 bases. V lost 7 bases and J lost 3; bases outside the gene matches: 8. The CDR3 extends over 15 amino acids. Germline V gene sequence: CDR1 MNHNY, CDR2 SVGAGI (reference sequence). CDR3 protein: CASIFGTGDYYGYTF. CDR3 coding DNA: TGTGCCAGCATTTTCGGGACAGGGGATTACTATGGCTACACCTTC.

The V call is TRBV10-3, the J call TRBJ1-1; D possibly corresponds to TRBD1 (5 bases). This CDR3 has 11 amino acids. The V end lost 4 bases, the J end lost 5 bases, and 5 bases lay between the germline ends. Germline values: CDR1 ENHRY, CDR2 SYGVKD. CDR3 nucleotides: TGTGCCATCAGTGGGGGGACTGAAGCTTTCTTT. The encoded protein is CAISGGTEAFF.

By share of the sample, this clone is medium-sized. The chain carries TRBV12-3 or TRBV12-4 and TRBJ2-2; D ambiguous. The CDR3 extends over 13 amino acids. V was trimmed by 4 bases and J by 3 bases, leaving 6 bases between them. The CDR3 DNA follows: TGTGCCAGCAGTTCCCCCCACACCGGGGAGCTGTTTTTT. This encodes CASSSPHTGELFF.